The 27 T cell receptor beta chains below all came from one sample that was sequenced in a study of blood T cell repertoires in COVID-19. This table comes from immunoSEQ multiplex PCR, and its TCRdb copy is limited to in-frame clones, with some not included. The sample lists 430,000 or so clones, 70% to 90% occurring once. Sequencing input: PBMCs or T cells enriched from blood (not recorded which). These receptors came from a woman aged 18-30 years who had been exposed to COVID-19.

This chain uses TRBV28 with TRBJ1-1; 7 nucleotides match TRBD1. The CDR3 has 13 amino acids. V was clipped by 4 bases and J by 4 bases; unmatched bases: 3. Germline V CDR1 and CDR2: MDHEN, SYDVKM. The CDR3 DNA follows: TGTGCCAGCAGTTCAGGGACAGTCACTGAAGCTTTCTTT. Protein sequence: CASSSGTVTEAFF.

V is TRBV28 and J is TRBJ2-1, with TRBD1 matching over 9 bases. Germline CDR1 reads MDHEN; CDR2 reads SYDVKM. After removal of 3 bases from V and 4 bases from J, the junction contained 7 bases not matched to a gene. CDR3 length: 16 amino acids. CDR3 in DNA: TGTGCCAGCAGTTTGAACGGACAGGGGCGATACAATGAGCAGTTCTTC. Its protein product is CASSLNGQGRYNEQFF.

This clone was observed a single time. The V call is TRBV24-1, the J call TRBJ2-1, with a weak D call TRBD2 (6 bases). The CDR3 length is 14 residues. Trimming cost V 12 bases and J 2 bases, with 16 bases left between them. Looked up from germline, CDR1 is KGHDR and CDR2 is SFDVKD. The CDR3 loop is CASEGLETYNEQFF. The CDR3, as DNA: TGTGCCTCTGAGGGACTTGAAACCTACAATGAGCAGTTCTTC.

J is TRBJ1-5 and V is TRBV7-2; a weak D match, TRBD1 (6 bases). The germline V gene has CDR1 SGHTA and CDR2 FQGNSA. There are 15 residues in the CDR3. The germline V and J ends were trimmed by 1 base and 4 bases, with 11 bases remaining between them. CDR3 region: CASSLDPQGNQPQHF. Here the CDR3 DNA reads TGTGCCAGCAGCTTAGACCCACAGGGAAATCAGCCCCAGCATTTT.

The chain is built from TRBV4-3 and TRBJ1-2; no definite D call. The CDR3 runs to 14 residues. Trimming cost V 0 bases and J 2 bases, with 7 bases left between them. Per the germline V gene, CDR1 is LGHNA and CDR2 is YSLEER. The CDR3 reads CASSQDNGNYGYTF. CDR3 nucleotide sequence: TGCGCCAGCAGCCAAGACAACGGGAACTATGGCTACACCTTC.

The rearrangement uses TRBV15 and TRBJ2-3; D remains unclear. Trimming pared 7 bases from V and 2 bases from J, leaving 13 bases between. The CDR3 contains 14 residues. CDR1 and CDR2 from the germline V gene are LNHNV and YYDKDF (reference sequence). CDR3 protein: CATTDSPHTDTQYF. DNA for the CDR3: TGTGCCACCACCGACTCGCCCCACACAGATACGCAGTATTTT.

The chain recombines TRBV28 with TRBJ2-5, with D unresolved. The CDR3 has 16 amino acids. In germline, CDR1 is MDHEN, CDR2 SYDVKM. V dropped 7 bases and J dropped 3 bases, with 21 bases sitting between them. Written as DNA, the CDR3 is TGTGCCAGCACCTCCCGCCCCCCGCGGATAGAAGAGACCCAGTACTTC. Its translation: CASTSRPPRIEETQYF. Together with reference TRBV28 and TRBJ2-5, the CDR3 gives the full variable domain: DVKVTQSSRYLVKRTGEKVFLECVQDMDHENMFWYRQDPGLGLRLIYFSYDVKMKEKGDIPEGYSVSREKKERFSLILESASTNQTSMYLCASTSRPPRIEETQYFGPGTRLLVL.

This chain uses TRBV5-1 with TRBJ2-1, with D possibly TRBD1 on 6 matching bases. The germline V and J ends were trimmed by 5 bases and 14 bases, with 17 bases remaining between them. From germline, CDR1 is SGHRS and CDR2 YFSETQ. This CDR3 comprises 12 residues. CDR3 bases: TGCGCCAGCAGGGGGGACACTGCGTGGGAGTTCTTC. Translating gives CASRGDTAWEFF.

This clone has just one count. The chain has TRBV24-1 and TRBJ2-1; TRBD2 matches at 9 bases. Trimming cost V 4 bases and J 0 bases; bases outside gene matches: 3. The CDR3 has 16 residues. CDR1 KGHDR and CDR2 SFDVKD come from the germline V gene. The CDR3 DNA sequence: TGTGCCACCAGTGACATTAGCGGGGGCTCCTACAATGAGCAGTTCTTC. The encoded protein is CATSDISGGSYNEQFF.

The gene calls are TRBV11-2 and TRBJ2-3, with 13 bases matching TRBD2. CDR1 SGHAT and CDR2 FQNNGV come from the germline V gene. The CDR3 sequence is 17 residues long. The V and J ends lost 5 bases and 5 bases, in that order; junction bases with no gene match: 10. CDR3 sequence (DNA): TGTGCCAGCAGCAAAGGATTACTAGCGGGGGGGCGAGATACGCAGTATTTT. Protein product: CASSKGLLAGGRDTQYF. The full variable domain, completed using reference TRBV11-2 and TRBJ2-3, is EAGVAQSPRYKIIEKRQSVAFWCNPISGHATLYWYQQILGQGPKLLIQFQNNGVVDDSQLPKDRFSAERLKGVDSTLKIQPAKLEDSAVYLCASSKGLLAGGRDTQYFGPGTRLTVL.

Remarks on this clone: This sample also contains other DNA sequences that code for the same CDR3. J is TRBJ1-4 and V is TRBV9; 7 bases map to TRBD1. Germline CDR1 SGDLS, CDR2 YYNGEE. V shed 0 bases, J shed 7 bases, and the junction held 3 bases outside the gene matches. This CDR3 has 14 amino acids. The CDR3 DNA follows: TGTGCCAGCAGCGTAGGGACAGGTGGTGAAAAACTGTTTTTT. Its translation: CASSVGTGGEKLFF. The full variable domain, in which reference TRBV9 and TRBJ1-4 provide the parts outside the CDR3, is DSGVTQTPKHLITATGQRVTLRCSPRSGDLSVYWYQQSLDQGLQFLIQYYNGEERAKGNILERFSAQQFPDLHSELNLSSLELGDSALYFCASSVGTGGEKLFFGSGTQLSVL.

In its sample, this clone was seen once. Here the CDR3 reads CATSSRLAGNYEQYF. DNA for the CDR3: TGTGCCACCAGCAGCCGACTAGCGGGCAACTACGAGCAGTACTTC. The V and J genes are TRBV15 and TRBJ2-7; 10 bases fit TRBD2. The junction had 5 bases not matched to a gene; V was cut back by 3 bases and J by 3 bases. The CDR3 sequence is 15 residues long. Germline CDR1 reads LNHNV; CDR2 reads YYDKDF (reference sequence).

This clone was seen only once. The chain has TRBV5-1 and TRBJ2-7, with 8 bases that match TRBD2. V shed 0 bases, J shed 0 bases, and the junction held 5 bases outside the gene matches. This CDR3 comprises 16 residues. Germline CDR1 and CDR2: SGHRS and YFSETQ. CDR3 residues: CASSLATSGHSYEQYF. The DNA of the CDR3 is TGCGCCAGCAGCTTGGCAACTAGCGGACACTCCTACGAGCAGTACTTC.

This clone appeared a few times. The chain uses TRBV4-1 and TRBJ2-7; D perhaps matches TRBD1 (5 bases). The CDR3 is 13 amino acids. The germline V gene has CDR1 MGHRA and CDR2 YSYEKL. V shed 0 bases and J shed 5 bases, with 8 bases lying between them. CDR3 sequence (DNA): TGCGCCAGCAGCCAAGATCAGGGTCACGAGCAGTACTTC. This encodes CASSQDQGHEQYF.

This chain joins TRBV19 and TRBJ1-4, with a tentative D call TRBD1 (6 bases). V gave up 6 bases and J gave up 8 bases, with 16 bases separating them. Per germline, CDR1 LNHDA and CDR2 SQIVND (reference sequence). There are 14 residues in the CDR3. Written as DNA, the CDR3 is TGTGCCAGTAGCGGACAGTCTAGGGCGGAAAAACTGTTTTTT. Translating it yields CASSGQSRAEKLFF.

The chain uses TRBV5-1 and TRBJ2-3, with D tentatively TRBD2 (5 bases). CDR1 and CDR2 from the germline V gene are SGHRS and YFSETQ. Trimming left V 2 bases short and J 0 bases short, with 7 bases between. The CDR3 has 14 residues. CDR3 protein: CASSFGESTDTQYF. As DNA, the CDR3 is TGCGCCAGCAGCTTTGGGGAGAGCACAGATACGCAGTATTTT.

The chain is built from TRBV18 and TRBJ1-3; D not certain. The V gene's germline CDR1 is KGHSH and CDR2 LQKENI. This CDR3 is built from 14 residues. V was trimmed by 2 bases and J by 3 bases, leaving 8 bases between them. Written as DNA, the CDR3 is TGTGCCAGCTCACCATTAGGGAGTGGAAACACCATATATTTT. Its protein is CASSPLGSGNTIYF.

The chain is built from TRBV4-2 and TRBJ1-2, with 8 bases lining up with TRBD1. The CDR3 length is 14 residues. J gave up 5 bases and V 0 bases, and 2 bases lay outside the gene matches. Germline V gives CDR1 LGHNA, CDR2 YNFKEQ. Here the CDR3 reads CASSQDRTGYGYTF. CDR3 nucleotide sequence: TGTGCCAGCAGCCAAGATCGGACAGGGTATGGCTACACCTTC.

The genes are TRBV7-2 and TRBJ1-2, with D hard to call. The CDR3 has 14 amino acids. The germline CDR1 and CDR2 sequences are SGHTA and FQGNSA. Trimming removed 5 bases from V and 5 bases from J, with 15 bases in between. CDR3 DNA: TGTGCCAGCAGCCAGGTGGAGGGCCGGTATGGCTACACCTTC. Its translation is CASSQVEGRYGYTF.

The chain links TRBV19 to TRBJ1-6, with D hard to call. Germline CDR1 reads LNHDA; CDR2 reads SQIVND (reference sequence). This CDR3 has 13 residues. V lost 5 bases and J 5 bases, leaving 7 bases between the germline ends. The DNA for the CDR3 is TGTGCCAGTAGTCGACTGAATAATTCACCCCTCCACTTT. Translated: CASSRLNNSPLHF. Supplemented by reference TRBV19 and TRBJ1-6, the full variable domain reads DGGITQSPKYLFRKEGQNVTLSCEQNLNHDAMYWYRQDPGQGLRLIYYSQIVNDFQKGDIAEGYSVSREKKESFPLTVTSAQKNPTAFYLCASSRLNNSPLHFGNGTRLTVT.

V is TRBV5-1 and J is TRBJ1-1, with TRBD1 matching 7 bases. The ends lost 0 bases at V and 5 bases at J; junction bases unmatched: 7. Germline CDR1 is SGHRS and CDR2 is YFSETQ. The CDR3 length is 15 residues. The CDR3 loop reads CASSLDQGGVTEAFF. The CDR3, as DNA: TGCGCCAGCAGCTTGGATCAGGGGGGAGTAACTGAAGCTTTCTTT.

The chain uses TRBV7-2 and TRBJ2-1, with TRBD2 as a possible D gene (5 bases). CDR1 and CDR2 (germline): SGHTA, FQGNSA. The CDR3 totals 12 residues. The V and J ends lost 6 bases and 2 bases respectively, with 5 bases between them. This CDR3 is CASRTTYNEQFF. CDR3 bases: TGTGCCAGCAGGACTACCTACAATGAGCAGTTCTTC.

The chain recombines TRBV14 with TRBJ1-6; tentative D call: TRBD1 (6 bases). CDR3 length: 16 amino acids. CDR1 and CDR2 (germline): SGHDN, FVKESK. The V and J ends lost 4 bases and 7 bases respectively, with 17 bases between them. The CDR3 here is CASSREKPDRNSPLHF. DNA for the CDR3: TGTGCCAGCAGCCGCGAGAAACCGGACAGAAATTCACCCCTCCACTTT. The full variable domain, with the rest looked up from reference TRBV14 and TRBJ1-6, is EAGVTQFPSHSVIEKGQTVTLRCDPISGHDNLYWYRRVMGKEIKFLLHFVKESKQDESGMPNNRFLAERTGGTYSTLKVQPAELEDSGVYFCASSREKPDRNSPLHFGNGTRLTVT.

The rearrangement joins TRBV4-1 to TRBJ2-7; the D gene is possibly TRBD2 (6 bases). Germline V lookup: CDR1 MGHRA, CDR2 YSYEKL. The CDR3 runs to 14 residues. With 3 bases removed from V and 4 bases from J, the gap between germline ends came to 13 bases. CDR3 sequence reads: CASSHEPSVYEQYF. The CDR3 DNA is TGCGCCAGCAGCCATGAGCCTAGCGTGTACGAGCAGTACTTC.

The CDR3 loop reads CASSGYGTGGYEQYF. CDR3 DNA: TGCGCCAGCAGTGGATACGGGACAGGGGGGTACGAGCAGTACTTC. This chain links TRBV10-1 with TRBJ2-7; 11 nucleotides match TRBD1. This CDR3 comprises 15 residues. V trimming: 4 bases; J trimming: 4 bases; junction bases outside the gene matches: 6. Per the germline V gene, CDR1 is WNHNN and CDR2 is SYGVQD (reference sequence).

The chain recombines TRBV4-3 with TRBJ2-7; TRBD1 aligns across 9 bases. CDR1 and CDR2 from the germline V gene are LGHNA and YSLEER. The V segment lost 4 bases and the J segment 1 base; nucleotides outside the gene matches: 2. The CDR3 consists of 14 residues. The CDR3 reads CASSRDRGSYEQYF. The DNA for the CDR3 is TGCGCCAGCAGCCGAGACAGGGGGTCCTACGAGCAGTACTTC.

The V gene is TRBV18, the J gene TRBJ1-1, with a tentative D call TRBD1 (6 bases). The germline V and J ends were trimmed by 6 bases and 0 bases, with 14 bases remaining between them. CDR1 KGHSH and CDR2 LQKENI come from the germline V gene. This CDR3 region has 15 residues. CDR3 bases: TGTGCCAGCTCCCTAGACAGGCGATTGAACACTGAAGCTTTCTTT. Translated: CASSLDRRLNTEAFF.